Listed below are T cell receptor beta chains from one sample, sequenced in a study of neoadjuvant anti-PD-1 for oral cavity cancer. Repertoires were generated with immunoSEQ multiplex PCR, while TCRdb's copy carries only in-frame clones and drops some. The sample records about 32,000 clones, about 77% being singletons. This sample comprised PBMCs, obtained after nivolumab (anti-PD-1) treatment. These receptors were obtained from a person aged 40 to 85 with oral cavity squamous cell carcinoma. The CDR3 runs from the conserved cysteine through the conserved F or W. Fields, in order: CDR3 protein, CDR3 DNA, clone size, V gene, D gene, CDR3 length, J gene. A D gene is named only where the DNA matches it firmly. The listing skips clone size in some rows; elsewhere it reads once, few, many or a size class.

cdr3_aa: CASRQGLSQPQHF
cdr3_nt: TGTGCCAGCAGACAGGGGCTTTCTCAGCCCCAGCATTTT
clone_size: .
v_call: TRBV6-5
d_call: TRBD1
cdr3_length: 13
j_call: TRBJ1-5

cdr3_aa: CASSYSTAGAAYEQYF
cdr3_nt: TGTGCCAGCAGTTACTCGACGGCGGGGGCCGCCTACGAGCAGTACTTC
clone_size: .
v_call: TRBV6-6
d_call: .
cdr3_length: 16
j_call: TRBJ2-7

cdr3_aa: CASNRDRGTNEKLFF
cdr3_nt: TGTGCCAGCAACCGGGACAGGGGAACTAATGAAAAACTGTTTTTT
clone_size: .
v_call: TRBV19
d_call: TRBD1
cdr3_length: 15
j_call: TRBJ1-4

cdr3_aa: CASSSRTGSSHEQYF
cdr3_nt: TGTGCCAGTAGTTCACGGACAGGGAGTAGTCACGAGCAGTACTTC
clone_size: .
v_call: TRBV19
d_call: TRBD1
cdr3_length: 15
j_call: TRBJ2-7

cdr3_aa: CASSLQGWREQYF
cdr3_nt: TGTGCCAGCAGCCTACAGGGCTGGCGAGAGCAGTACTTC
clone_size: .
v_call: TRBV6-1
d_call: .
cdr3_length: 13
j_call: TRBJ2-7

cdr3_aa: CASSLGGPTDTQYF
cdr3_nt: TGTGCCAGCAGCTTAGGTGGACCGACAGATACGCAGTATTTT
clone_size: once
v_call: TRBV7-8
d_call: .
cdr3_length: 14
j_call: TRBJ2-3

cdr3_aa: CASSPPLSAGGPYGYTF
cdr3_nt: TGTGCCAGTAGTCCCCCCCTTTCGGCAGGGGGACCCTATGGCTACACCTTC
clone_size: few
v_call: TRBV19
d_call: TRBD1
cdr3_length: 17
j_call: TRBJ1-2

cdr3_aa: CASSFRLRGDTEAFF
cdr3_nt: TGTGCCAGCAGCTTTCGTCTCCGGGGGGACACTGAAGCTTTCTTT
clone_size: .
v_call: TRBV7-6
d_call: .
cdr3_length: 15
j_call: TRBJ1-1

cdr3_aa: CASSLTAETSQRAFF
cdr3_nt: TGTGCCAGCAGCTTAACGGCCGAGACATCTCAACGAGCTTTCTTT
clone_size: .
v_call: TRBV7-9
d_call: .
cdr3_length: 15
j_call: TRBJ1-1

cdr3_aa: CASSLDRFPYEQYF
cdr3_nt: TGTGCCAGCAGTCTGGACAGATTCCCCTACGAGCAGTACTTC
clone_size: .
v_call: TRBV6-5
d_call: .
cdr3_length: 14
j_call: TRBJ2-7

cdr3_aa: CASSPSGGYNEQFF
cdr3_nt: TGTGCCAGCTCACCTAGCGGGGGGTACAATGAGCAGTTCTTC
clone_size: .
v_call: TRBV18
d_call: TRBD2
cdr3_length: 14
j_call: TRBJ2-1

cdr3_aa: CASRSRAQDTQYF
cdr3_nt: TGTGCCAGCAGGAGCAGGGCCCAAGATACGCAGTATTTT
clone_size: once
v_call: TRBV7-2
d_call: .
cdr3_length: 13
j_call: TRBJ2-3

cdr3_aa: CASSLRLAYNEQFF
cdr3_nt: TGTGCCAGCAGCTTAAGGCTGGCTTACAATGAGCAGTTCTTC
clone_size: .
v_call: TRBV11-2
d_call: .
cdr3_length: 14
j_call: TRBJ2-1

cdr3_aa: CASSSGPTNEKLFF
cdr3_nt: TGTGCCAGCAGCTCAGGCCCTACAAATGAAAAACTGTTTTTT
clone_size: .
v_call: TRBV6-1
d_call: .
cdr3_length: 14
j_call: TRBJ1-4

cdr3_aa: CASSEWIGRYEQYF
cdr3_nt: TGTGCCAGCAGTGAGTGGATCGGGCGTTACGAGCAGTACTTC
clone_size: .
v_call: TRBV6-1
d_call: .
cdr3_length: 14
j_call: TRBJ2-7

cdr3_aa: CASSIVVIGYGYTF
cdr3_nt: TGTGCCAGTAGTATTGTGGTGATAGGCTATGGCTACACCTTC
clone_size: .
v_call: TRBV19
d_call: .
cdr3_length: 14
j_call: TRBJ1-2

cdr3_aa: CASSSDEKLFF
cdr3_nt: TGTGCCAGCAGCTCAGATGAAAAACTGTTTTTT
clone_size: .
v_call: TRBV5-6
d_call: .
cdr3_length: 11
j_call: TRBJ1-4

cdr3_aa: CASIGRQGYYGYTF
cdr3_nt: TGTGCCAGTATCGGAAGACAGGGGTACTATGGCTACACCTTC
clone_size: .
v_call: TRBV19
d_call: TRBD1
cdr3_length: 14
j_call: TRBJ1-2

cdr3_aa: CASVFRDRVPSNYGYTF
cdr3_nt: TGTGCCAGCGTATTCCGGGACAGGGTCCCATCTAACTATGGCTACACCTTC
clone_size: .
v_call: TRBV2
d_call: TRBD1
cdr3_length: 17
j_call: TRBJ1-2

cdr3_aa: CAISESIGGAQPQHF
cdr3_nt: TGTGCCATCAGTGAGTCCATAGGGGGCGCTCAGCCCCAGCATTTT
clone_size: .
v_call: TRBV10-3
d_call: TRBD1
cdr3_length: 15
j_call: TRBJ1-5

cdr3_aa: CASSELVGDAGNTIYF
cdr3_nt: TGTGCCAGCAGTGAATTGGTAGGGGACGCTGGAAACACCATATATTTT
clone_size: .
v_call: TRBV2
d_call: .
cdr3_length: 16
j_call: TRBJ1-3

cdr3_aa: CASSSKRQGLREQYF
cdr3_nt: TGTGCCAGCAGCTCGAAGAGACAGGGCCTCCGGGAGCAGTACTTC
clone_size: .
v_call: TRBV5-4
d_call: TRBD1
cdr3_length: 15
j_call: TRBJ2-7

cdr3_aa: CASSQGTGNNEKLFF
cdr3_nt: TGTGCCAGCAGTCAAGGGACAGGGAATAATGAAAAACTGTTTTTT
clone_size: .
v_call: TRBV6-5
d_call: TRBD1
cdr3_length: 15
j_call: TRBJ1-4

cdr3_aa: CASSFGRDLPRTF
cdr3_nt: TGTGCCAGCAGCTTCGGCAGGGATCTCCCTCGTACCTTC
clone_size: .
v_call: TRBV5-6
d_call: .
cdr3_length: 13
j_call: TRBJ1-2

cdr3_aa: CASRRRGAYGYTF
cdr3_nt: TGTGCCAGCAGGCGAAGGGGGGCCTATGGCTACACCTTC
clone_size: few
v_call: TRBV2
d_call: .
cdr3_length: 13
j_call: TRBJ1-2

cdr3_aa: CSGQLGFF
cdr3_nt: TGCAGTGGTCAATTGGGTTTCTTT
clone_size: .
v_call: TRBV20-1
d_call: .
cdr3_length: 8
j_call: TRBJ1-1

cdr3_aa: CASSLYGQGIQPQHF
cdr3_nt: TGTGCCAGCAGCTTATACGGACAGGGAATCCAGCCCCAGCATTTT
clone_size: .
v_call: TRBV7-2
d_call: TRBD1
cdr3_length: 15
j_call: TRBJ1-5

cdr3_aa: CASSLTSGGLVEETQYF
cdr3_nt: TGTGCCAGCAGCTTGACTAGCGGGGGCCTTGTGGAAGAGACCCAGTACTTC
clone_size: .
v_call: TRBV5-6
d_call: TRBD2
cdr3_length: 17
j_call: TRBJ2-5

cdr3_aa: CASSPGTGYAARAFF
cdr3_nt: TGTGCCAGCAGTCCTGGGACAGGGTACGCGGCGAGAGCTTTCTTT
clone_size: .
v_call: TRBV6-1
d_call: TRBD1
cdr3_length: 15
j_call: TRBJ1-1

cdr3_aa: CAWRVPNSPLHF
cdr3_nt: TGTGCCTGGAGGGTGCCTAATTCACCCCTCCACTTT
clone_size: .
v_call: TRBV30
d_call: .
cdr3_length: 12
j_call: TRBJ1-6

cdr3_aa: CASSYRDSTYEQYF
cdr3_nt: TGTGCCAGCAGCTATCGGGACTCTACCTACGAGCAGTACTTC
clone_size: .
v_call: TRBV7-2
d_call: .
cdr3_length: 14
j_call: TRBJ2-7

cdr3_aa: CASSLLAGATDTQYF
cdr3_nt: TGTGCCAGCAGCCTACTAGCGGGAGCCACAGATACGCAGTATTTT
clone_size: .
v_call: TRBV7-9
d_call: TRBD2
cdr3_length: 15
j_call: TRBJ2-3